This record looks at one T cell receptor (beta chain) sequence and its context. These data originate in a study of blood T cell repertoires in COVID-19. For the study at large: The samples span acute and convalescent COVID-19 from the United States, Italy and Spain. Sample material is recorded as cDNA or gDNA derived from T cells, B-cell-depleted T cells, or PBMCs.

Per the original data handling: Reference gene primer amplification gave estimated nucleated cell counts. Profiling relied on immunoSEQ multiplex PCR, and the TCRdb table lists in-frame clones only, not all of them. V and J calls and clone size are as listed in that table; D and trimming were resolved from the DNA. The data show approximately 320,000 clones, 75% to 85% seen once. Germline loops: CDR1 SGDLS, CDR2 YYNGEE. V gave up 0 bases and J gave up 3 bases; unmatched junction bases: 1. The CDR3 is 15 residues long. Material for sequencing was peripheral blood. This TCR came from a human donor in a cohort sampled during active COVID-19. V and J are TRBV9 and TRBJ2-2; 8 positions agree with TRBD2. CDR3 sequence (DNA): TGTGCCAGCAGCGTAGGAGCGGGGGACACCGGGGAGCTGTTTTTT. This codes for CASSVGAGDTGELFF.